This T cell receptor beta chain was retrieved from a study of early T cells in non-severe SARS-CoV-2 infection. Germline CDR1 reads SGHTA; CDR2 reads FQGNSA. Trimming shortened V by 8 bases and J by 6 bases, and 12 bases separated the two germline ends. The CDR3 totals 12 residues. MiXCR was run by TCRdb on the 5' RACE reads, yielding one entry per CDR3 protein. The table has roughly 80,000 distinct CDR3 sequences, approximately 10% seen once; the top ten hold approximately 12%. The receptor comes from an adult who was a healthcare worker with PCR-confirmed SARS-CoV-2 infection or an uninfected control (not recorded which). Sequences were derived from whole blood, sampled at baseline. This sequence joins TRBV7-2 and TRBJ2-3; TRBD2 is a possible D gene (6 bases). The CDR3 is CASGGSGDTQYF. The CDR3 nucleotides are TGTGCCAGCGGGGGGTCAGGGGATACGCAGTATTTT.